This record looks at one T cell receptor (beta chain) sequence and its context. This sample is drawn from a study of control samples from healthy donors and cancer patients. The protocol was immunoSEQ multiplex PCR, while the TCRdb copy is restricted to in-frame clones and leaves out a portion. The sample consists of fewer than 200,000 clones, around 90% of them appearing once. This clonotype originated in a woman aged 25-40 years in good health. Sequencing used blood.

The CDR3 nucleotides read TGTGCCAGCAGCGCCGGGCGCTACGAGCAGTACTTC. Translated: CASSAGRYEQYF. The chain employs TRBV5-6 and TRBJ2-7, with D hard to call. Germline values: CDR1 SGHDT, CDR2 YYEEEE. The V gene lost 4 bases and the J gene lost 3 bases, with 8 bases spanning the gap. The CDR3 sequence is 12 residues long.